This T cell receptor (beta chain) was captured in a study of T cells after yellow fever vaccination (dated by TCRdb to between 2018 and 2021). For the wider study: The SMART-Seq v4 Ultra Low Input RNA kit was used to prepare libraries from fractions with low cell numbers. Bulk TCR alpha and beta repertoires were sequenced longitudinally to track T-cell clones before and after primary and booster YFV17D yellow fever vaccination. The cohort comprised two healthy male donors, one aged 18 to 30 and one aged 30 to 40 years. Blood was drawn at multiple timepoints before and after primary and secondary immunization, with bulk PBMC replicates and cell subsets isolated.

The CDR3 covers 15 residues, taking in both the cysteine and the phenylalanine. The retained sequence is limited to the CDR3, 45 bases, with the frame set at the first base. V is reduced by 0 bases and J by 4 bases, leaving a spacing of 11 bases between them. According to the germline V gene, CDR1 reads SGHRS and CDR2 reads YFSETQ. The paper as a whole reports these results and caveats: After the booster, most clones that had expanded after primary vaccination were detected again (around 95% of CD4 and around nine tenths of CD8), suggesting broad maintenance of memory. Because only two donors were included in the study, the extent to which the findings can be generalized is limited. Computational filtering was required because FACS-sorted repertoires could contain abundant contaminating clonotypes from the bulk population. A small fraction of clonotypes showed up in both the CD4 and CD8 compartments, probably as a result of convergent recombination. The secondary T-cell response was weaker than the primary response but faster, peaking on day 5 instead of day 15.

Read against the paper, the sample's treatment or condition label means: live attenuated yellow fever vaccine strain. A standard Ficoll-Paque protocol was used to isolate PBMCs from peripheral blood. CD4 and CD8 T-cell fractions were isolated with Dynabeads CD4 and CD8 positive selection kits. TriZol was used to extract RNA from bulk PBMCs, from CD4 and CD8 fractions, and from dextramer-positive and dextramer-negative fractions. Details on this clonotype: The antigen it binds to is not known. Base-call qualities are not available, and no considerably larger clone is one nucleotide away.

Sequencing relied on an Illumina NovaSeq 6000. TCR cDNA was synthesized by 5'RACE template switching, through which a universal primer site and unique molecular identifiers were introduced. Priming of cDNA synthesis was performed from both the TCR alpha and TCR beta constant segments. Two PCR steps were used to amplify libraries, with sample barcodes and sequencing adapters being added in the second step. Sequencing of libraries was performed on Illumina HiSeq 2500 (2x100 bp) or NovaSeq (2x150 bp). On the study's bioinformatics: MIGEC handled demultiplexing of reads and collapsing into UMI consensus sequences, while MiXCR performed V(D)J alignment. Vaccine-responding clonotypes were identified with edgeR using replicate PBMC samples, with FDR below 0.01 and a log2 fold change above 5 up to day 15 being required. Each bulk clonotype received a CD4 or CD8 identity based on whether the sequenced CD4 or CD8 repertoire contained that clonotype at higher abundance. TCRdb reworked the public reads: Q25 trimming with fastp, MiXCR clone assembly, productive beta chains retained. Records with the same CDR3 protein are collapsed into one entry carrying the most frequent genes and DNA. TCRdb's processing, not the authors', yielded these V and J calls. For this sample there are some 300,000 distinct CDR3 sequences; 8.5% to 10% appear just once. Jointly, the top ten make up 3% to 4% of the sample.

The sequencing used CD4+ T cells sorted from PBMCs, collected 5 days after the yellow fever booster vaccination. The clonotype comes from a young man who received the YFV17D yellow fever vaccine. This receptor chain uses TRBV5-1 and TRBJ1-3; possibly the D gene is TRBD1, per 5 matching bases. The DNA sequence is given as TGCGCCAGCAGCTTGGTGGGACCTCGCGGAAACACCATATATTTT. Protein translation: CASSLVGPRGNTIYF.